This T cell receptor (beta chain) was identified in a study of OX40 agonist ivuxolimab in advanced cancers. Study-level information: Cancers in dose escalation were hepatocellular, melanoma, renal cell and head and neck. Of the patients, three showed partial responses, one with hepatocellular carcinoma and two with cutaneous melanoma.

This clone was picked up one time. Baseline, cycle 4 day 1, and cycle 7 day 1 were the blood sampling points. Assay: immunoSEQ multiplex PCR; the TCRdb copy retains only in-frame clones and omits some. The sample shows roughly 100,000 clones, less than 90% of them seen only once. The sequence was obtained from an adult with an advanced solid tumor such as melanoma, head and neck, liver or kidney cancer. The starting material was CD4+ or CD8+ T cells sorted from blood, obtained in a trial of the OX40 agonist ivuxolimab.

This chain's CDR3 is CAWKQGARNYGYTF. CDR3 nucleotides: TGTGCCTGGAAGCAGGGGGCGCGAAACTATGGCTACACCTTC. This sequence joins TRBV30 and TRBJ1-2, with 8 nucleotides matching TRBD1. The CDR3 is made up of 14 amino acids. Germline CDR1 is GTSNPN and CDR2 is SVGIG (reference sequence). V trimming: 4 bases; J trimming: 2 bases; junction bases outside the gene matches: 6.